What follows describes a single T cell receptor (beta chain). The data were obtained in a study of T cell changes during pregnancy in multiple sclerosis. Clones were read by immunoSEQ multiplex PCR, and TCRdb kept only the in-frame ones, dropping some. The sample lists 33,000 or so clones, under 95% occurring once. The specimen comprised peripheral blood, sampled in the third trimester of pregnancy. The receptor was derived from a female donor in good health, enrolled as a control in a pregnancy study.

The CDR3 loop reads CASSQGQFMNTEAFF. CDR3 nucleotide sequence: TGTGCCAGCAGCCAAGGACAGTTCATGAACACTGAAGCTTTCTTT. This chain uses TRBV28 with TRBJ1-1, with a tentative D call TRBD1 (6 bases). V was trimmed by 6 bases and J by 0 bases, leaving 14 bases between them. The CDR3 contains 15 residues. The germline V gene has CDR1 MDHEN and CDR2 SYDVKM.